This T cell receptor (beta chain) was observed in a study of blood T cell repertoires in COVID-19. About the study: There were acute and convalescent COVID-19 samples, and they came from the United States, Italy and Spain. Sample material is recorded as cDNA or gDNA derived from T cells, B-cell-depleted T cells, or PBMCs.

Unmatched junction bases numbered 4, after V lost 4 bases and J lost 2 bases. The CDR3 runs 14 residues. Germline CDR1 and CDR2: SGHDT and YYEEEE. Original processing methods: Amplifying reference gene primers gave estimates of nucleated cell counts. TCRdb's table, derived via immunoSEQ multiplex PCR, lists solely in-frame clones and lacks some. That table is the source of V, J and clone size, and D and trimming were worked out from the DNA. The table includes about 280,000 clones, about four fifths detected once. Sequenced input: peripheral blood. This chain joins TRBV5-6 and TRBJ2-3; TRBD1 agrees at 7 bases. The TCR comes from a woman aged 50 to 60 who had recovered from COVID-19. CDR3 coding DNA: TGTGCCAGCAGCCCGGGACAGCTCACAGATACGCAGTATTTT. This encodes CASSPGQLTDTQYF.